These 7 T cell receptor beta chains came from one sample sequenced in a study of CD8 T cells in Susac syndrome. The authors reverse transcribed 0.5 to 1 ug RNA with random hexamers. Via MiXCR, TCRdb re-called the immunoSEQ multiplex PCR reads, giving one row per CDR3 protein. The sample has about 180,000 distinct CDR3 sequences, under 95% seen once; the top ten hold 0.095% to 0.13%. The sequenced sample was CD4+ T cells from PBMCs. The receptors originated from a human donor with Susac syndrome.

This clonotype was seen once. V usage is TRBV20-1 and J usage is TRBJ2-1; a weak D match, TRBD2 (6 bases). Between the trimmed V and J ends, which lost 7 bases and 5 bases, there was a span of 9 bases. CDR3 size: 11 residues. In germline, CDR1 is DFQATT, CDR2 SNEGSKA (reference sequence). The CDR3 region is CSVPGDNEQFF. The DNA of the CDR3 is TGCAGTGTTCCGGGAGACAATGAGCAGTTCTTC.

In its sample, this clonotype was seen once. V usage is TRBV3-1 and J usage is TRBJ1-5; 10 bases fit TRBD1. Germline V gene sequence: CDR1 LGHDT, CDR2 YNNKEL (reference sequence). V lost 0 bases and J lost 2; bases outside the gene matches: 7. This CDR3 has 18 amino acids. The CDR3, as DNA: TGTGCCAGCAGCCAAGAAGCGCTCGGGACAGGGGGCAATCAGCCCCAGCATTTT. Protein product: CASSQEALGTGGNQPQHF. The complete variable domain, with remaining parts taken from reference TRBV3-1 and TRBJ1-5, reads DTAVSQTPKYLVTQMGNDKSIKCEQNLGHDTMYWYKQDSKKFLKIMFSYNNKELIINETVPNRFSPKSPDKAHLNLHINSLELGDSAVYFCASSQEALGTGGNQPQHFGDGTRLSIL.

The chain is built from TRBV12-3 or TRBV12-4 and TRBJ2-1; D unresolved. The CDR3 spans 12 residues. The V end was cut by 3 bases, the J end by 9 bases, with 9 bases between. DNA for the CDR3: TGTGCCAGCAGTTTCGGGCCGGGTGAGCAGTTCTTC. Its protein is CASSFGPGEQFF.

The chain is built from TRBV19 and TRBJ1-2; 8 nucleotides agree with TRBD1. The CDR3 totals 15 residues. Germline lookup yields CDR1 LNHDA and CDR2 SQIVND (reference sequence). Losses at the gene ends were 5 bases for V and 4 bases for J; bases not matched to a gene: 9. Here the CDR3 DNA reads TGTGCCAGTAGTTCCTCCGGGACAGGAGGCTATGGCTACACCTTC. Amino acids: CASSSSGTGGYGYTF.

V and J are TRBV29-1 and TRBJ1-2; 10 nucleotides agree with TRBD1. The V gene's germline CDR1 is SQVTM and CDR2 ANQGSEA. The CDR3 totals 16 residues. V was clipped by 1 base and J by 5 bases; unmatched bases: 10. CDR3 amino acids: CSVEGGSGQGIYGYTF. The CDR3 DNA sequence: TGCAGCGTTGAAGGGGGATCGGGACAGGGGATTTATGGCTACACCTTC.

This chain links TRBV29-1 with TRBJ2-5, with D perhaps being TRBD1 or TRBD2 (6 bases each). Trimming pared 5 bases from V and 5 bases from J, leaving 9 bases between. Per the germline V gene, CDR1 is SQVTM and CDR2 is ANQGSEA. The CDR3 has 11 amino acids. The CDR3 loop is CSVRGGETQYF. For the CDR3, the DNA is TGCAGCGTTCGAGGGGGGGAGACCCAGTACTTC. The full variable domain, with the rest looked up from reference TRBV29-1 and TRBJ2-5, is SAVISQKPSRDICQRGTSLTIQCQVDSQVTMMFWYRQQPGQSLTLIATANQGSEATYESGFVIDKFPISRPNLTFSTLTVSNMSPEDSSIYLCSVRGGETQYFGPGTRLLVL.

V gene TRBV2 combines with J gene TRBJ1-1; possible D gene TRBD1, 5 bases. Germline V lookup: CDR1 SNHLY, CDR2 FYNNEI. Trimming took off 8 bases at V and 4 bases at J, with 14 bases between the two ends. The CDR3 runs to 13 residues. This CDR3 is CASDLWGFTEAFF. The CDR3 coding sequence is TGTGCCAGCGACCTTTGGGGGTTCACTGAAGCTTTCTTT.